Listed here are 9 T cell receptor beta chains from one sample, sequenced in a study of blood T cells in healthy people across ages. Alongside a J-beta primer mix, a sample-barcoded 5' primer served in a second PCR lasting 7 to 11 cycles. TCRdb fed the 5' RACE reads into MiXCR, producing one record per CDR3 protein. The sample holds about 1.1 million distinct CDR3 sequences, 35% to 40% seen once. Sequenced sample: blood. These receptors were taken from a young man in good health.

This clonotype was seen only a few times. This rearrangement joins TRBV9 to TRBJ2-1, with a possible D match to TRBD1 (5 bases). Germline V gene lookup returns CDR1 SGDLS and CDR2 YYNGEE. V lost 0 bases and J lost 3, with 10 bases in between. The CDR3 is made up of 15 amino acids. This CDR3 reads CASSVEERGYNEQFF. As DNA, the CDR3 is TGTGCCAGCAGCGTAGAGGAAAGGGGCTACAATGAGCAGTTCTTC.

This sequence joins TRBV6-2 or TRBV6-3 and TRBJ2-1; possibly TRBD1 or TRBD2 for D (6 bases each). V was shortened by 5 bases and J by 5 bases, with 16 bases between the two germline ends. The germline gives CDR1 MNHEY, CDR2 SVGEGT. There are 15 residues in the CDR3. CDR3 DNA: TGTGCCAGCAGTCCGGTACAGGGAGGCAACAATGAGCAGTTCTTC. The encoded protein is CASSPVQGGNNEQFF.

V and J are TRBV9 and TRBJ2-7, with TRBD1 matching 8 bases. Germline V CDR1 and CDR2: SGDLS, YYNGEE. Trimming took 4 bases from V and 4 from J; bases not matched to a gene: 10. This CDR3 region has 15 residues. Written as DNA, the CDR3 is TGTGCCAGCAGCCCGTGGACAGGGTTTGAATACGAGCAGTACTTC. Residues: CASSPWTGFEYEQYF.

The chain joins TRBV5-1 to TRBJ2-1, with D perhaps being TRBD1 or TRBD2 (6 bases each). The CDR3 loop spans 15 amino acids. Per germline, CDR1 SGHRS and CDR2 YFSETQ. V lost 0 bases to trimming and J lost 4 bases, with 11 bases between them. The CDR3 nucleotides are TGCGCCAGCAGCTTGGTTCAGGGGACTTACAATGAGCAGTTCTTC. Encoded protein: CASSLVQGTYNEQFF. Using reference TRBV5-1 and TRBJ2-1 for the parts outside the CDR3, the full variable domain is KAGVTQTPRYLIKTRGQQVTLSCSPISGHRSVSWYQQTPGQGLQFLFEYFSETQRNKGNFPGRFSGRQFSNSRSEMNVSTLELGDSALYLCASSLVQGTYNEQFFGPGTRLTVL.

CDR3 region: CASSITQGNGANVLTF. The CDR3 DNA follows: TGTGCCAGCAGCATCACGCAGGGCAATGGGGCCAACGTCCTGACTTTC. The V call is TRBV9, the J call TRBJ2-6; TRBD1 is a possible D gene (5 bases). The V gene's germline CDR1 is SGDLS and CDR2 YYNGEE. Trimming took 4 bases from V and 3 from J, leaving 14 bases between them. This CDR3 has 16 amino acids. The full variable domain, in which reference TRBV9 and TRBJ2-6 provide the parts outside the CDR3, is DSGVTQTPKHLITATGQRVTLRCSPRSGDLSVYWYQQSLDQGLQFLIQYYNGEERAKGNILERFSAQQFPDLHSELNLSSLELGDSALYFCASSITQGNGANVLTFGAGSRLTVL.

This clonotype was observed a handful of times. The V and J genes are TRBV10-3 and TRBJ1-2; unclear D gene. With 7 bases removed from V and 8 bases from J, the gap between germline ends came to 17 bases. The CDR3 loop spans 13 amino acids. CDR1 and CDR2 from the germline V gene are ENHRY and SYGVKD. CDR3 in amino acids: CAIMGAPREGYTF. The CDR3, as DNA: TGTGCCATCATGGGAGCTCCAAGAGAGGGCTACACCTTC.

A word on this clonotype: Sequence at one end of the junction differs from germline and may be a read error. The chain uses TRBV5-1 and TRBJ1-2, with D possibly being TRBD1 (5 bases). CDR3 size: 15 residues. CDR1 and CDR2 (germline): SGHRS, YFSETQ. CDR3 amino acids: CACSRTPGSYYGYTF. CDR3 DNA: TGCGCCTGCAGCCGTACACCAGGGAGTTACTATGGCTACACCTTC.

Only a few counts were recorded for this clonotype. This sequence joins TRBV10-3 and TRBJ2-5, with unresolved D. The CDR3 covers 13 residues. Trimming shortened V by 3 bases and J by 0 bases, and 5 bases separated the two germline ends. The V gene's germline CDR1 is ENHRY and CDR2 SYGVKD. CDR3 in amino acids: CAISEQDQETQYF. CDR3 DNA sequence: TGTGCCATCAGTGAACAAGACCAAGAGACCCAGTACTTC.

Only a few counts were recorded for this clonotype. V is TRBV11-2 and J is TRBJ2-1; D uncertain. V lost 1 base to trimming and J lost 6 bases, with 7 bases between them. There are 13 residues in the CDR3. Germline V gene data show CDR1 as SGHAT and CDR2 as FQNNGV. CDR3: CASSLGYSNEQFF. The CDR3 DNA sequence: TGTGCCAGCAGCTTAGGGTACAGCAATGAGCAGTTCTTC.